This T cell receptor beta chain was recorded in a study of T-cell memory formation after mild COVID-19. Study results and caveats: Some SARS-CoV-2-responding clones were already detected in memory before infection. Day 37-peaking second-wave clones had unconfirmed SARS-CoV-2 specificity. Clones that contracted from day 15 to 85 had balanced CD4/CD8; later expanders were CD4+ biased.

CDR1 and CDR2 from the germline V gene are MGHRA and YSYEKL. The CDR3 loop spans 17 amino acids. The junction had 9 bases not matched to a gene; V was cut back by 3 bases and J by 4 bases. On this clonotype: Its antigen is as yet unknown.

Constant-segment primers were used for 5'RACE, and the resulting TCR alpha and TCR beta cDNA libraries carried sample barcodes and UMIs. Each CDR3 protein is one row after TCRdb ran MiXCR on the 5' RACE reads. Of a few hundred thousand distinct CDR3 sequences listed, around 21% are singletons. This TCR derives from an adult woman who had mild COVID-19 (a few samples of this study predate the infection). Cell type and time point are not known. This chain connects TRBV4-1 to TRBJ2-1; 10 bases agree with TRBD2. Sequencing was performed on PBMCs or a T cell subset sorted from them (not recorded which). CDR3 sequence: CASSHPLSGGPYNEQFF. The CDR3 coding sequence is TGCGCCAGCAGCCATCCCCTTAGCGGGGGGCCGTACAATGAGCAGTTCTTC.